These 15 T cell receptor beta chains were sequenced from one sample in a study of blood T cell repertoires in COVID-19. Profiled with immunoSEQ multiplex PCR; TCRdb holds only in-frame clones, not every one. The repertoire holds about 440,000 clones, 90% seen once, with around 0.6% in the top ten. The sample taken for sequencing was PBMCs or T cells enriched from blood (not recorded which). The receptors here all came from a man aged 18 to 30 who had recovered from COVID-19.

The chain links TRBV7-9 to TRBJ2-3; D may be TRBD2 (5 bases). This CDR3 is built from 18 residues. The germline V gene encodes CDR1 SEHNR and CDR2 FQNEAQ (reference sequence). The V end was cut by 0 bases, the J end by 5 bases, with 21 bases between. The CDR3 sequence: CASSLALVTDSEEDTQYF. The CDR3 DNA is TGTGCCAGCAGCTTAGCACTAGTGACTGACTCTGAGGAAGATACGCAGTATTTT.

J is TRBJ2-3 and V is TRBV30; weak D call: TRBD1 (6 bases). CDR3 length: 14 amino acids. V was cut by 2 bases and J by 2 bases, with 11 bases left in between. The germline gives CDR1 GTSNPN, CDR2 SVGIG (reference sequence). The CDR3 region has the DNA TGTGCCTGGAGTACAGGGTTCTCCACAGATACGCAGTATTTT. It specifies CAWSTGFSTDTQYF. Full variable domain (rest looked up from reference TRBV30 and TRBJ2-3): SQTIHQWPATLVQPVGSPLSLECTVEGTSNPNLYWYRQAAGRGLQLLFYSVGIGQISSEVPQNLSASRPQDRQFILSSKKLLLSDSGFYLCAWSTGFSTDTQYFGPGTRLTVL.

For the CDR3, the DNA is TGTGCCAGCAGCTTTCGAGGACAGGGCACAGATACGCAGTATTTT. Translated, it gives CASSFRGQGTDTQYF. V gene TRBV11-3 combines with J gene TRBJ2-3; TRBD1 matches at 7 bases. Germline-derived CDR1 and CDR2 are SGHNT and YENEEA. Trimming cost V 3 bases and J 1 base; bases outside gene matches: 4. The CDR3 is 15 residues long.

The rearrangement uses TRBV30 and TRBJ1-5, with D tentatively TRBD1 (5 bases). The CDR3 sequence is 16 residues long. Looked up from germline, CDR1 is GTSNPN and CDR2 is SVGIG (reference sequence). V dropped 0 bases and J dropped 4 bases, with 16 bases sitting between them. Here the CDR3 reads CAWSVGGGGENQPQHF. For the CDR3, the DNA is TGTGCCTGGAGTGTTGGGGGGGGAGGGGAAAATCAGCCCCAGCATTTT. The whole variable domain, remainder taken from reference TRBV30 and TRBJ1-5, is SQTIHQWPATLVQPVGSPLSLECTVEGTSNPNLYWYRQAAGRGLQLLFYSVGIGQISSEVPQNLSASRPQDRQFILSSKKLLLSDSGFYLCAWSVGGGGENQPQHFGDGTRLSIL.

The rearrangement uses TRBV9 and TRBJ1-6, with D uncertain. V lost 5 bases and J lost 12, with 12 bases in between. This CDR3 is 12 amino acids long. Germline V gives CDR1 SGDLS, CDR2 YYNGEE. This CDR3 is CASSSRLGPLHF. Written as DNA, the CDR3 is TGTGCCAGCAGTTCCCGACTGGGACCCCTCCACTTT.

This chain links TRBV7-2 with TRBJ2-6; D is perhaps TRBD2 (7 bases). The CDR3 covers 21 residues. Trimming shortened V by 0 bases and J by 0 bases, and 21 bases separated the two germline ends. The germline CDR1 and CDR2 sequences are SGHTA and FQGNSA. The CDR3 spells CASSLASGGLIILSGANVLTF. CDR3 in DNA: TGTGCCAGCAGCTTAGCCTCCGGGGGGCTAATAATCCTCTCTGGGGCCAACGTCCTGACTTTC.

A single count supports this clone. The V and J genes are TRBV5-1 and TRBJ2-1; D gene ambiguous. The length of the CDR3 is 14 residues. Trimming removed 2 bases from V and 5 bases from J, with 11 bases in between. Germline lookup yields CDR1 SGHRS and CDR2 YFSETQ. CDR3 bases: TGCGCCAGCAGCTTTGTAGCCAGCAACAATGAGCAGTTCTTC. Protein product: CASSFVASNNEQFF.

The V and J genes are TRBV13 and TRBJ1-6, with 8 bases identical to TRBD1. Germline V gene lookup returns CDR1 PRHDT and CDR2 FYEKMQ (reference sequence). V shed 4 bases and J 10 bases; nucleotides not matched to a gene: 6. The CDR3 has 14 amino acids. CDR3 residues: CASSSGQGVSPLHF. CDR3 in DNA: TGTGCCAGCAGCTCCGGACAGGGAGTGTCACCCCTCCACTTT.

The gene calls are TRBV28 and TRBJ2-1; 9 bases map to TRBD1. Trimming at V came to 6 bases and at J to 4 bases, leaving 7 bases not matched to a gene. The CDR3 is 15 amino acids. Germline CDR1 and CDR2: MDHEN and SYDVKM. CDR3 residues: CASSPGTGSYNEQFF. The CDR3 nucleotides are TGTGCCAGCAGCCCCGGGACAGGGAGTTACAATGAGCAGTTCTTC.

This clone was observed a handful of times. CDR3 protein: CAISTPTANSGNTIYF. CDR3 nucleotides: TGTGCCATCAGTACCCCGACAGCAAACTCTGGAAACACCATATATTTT. J is TRBJ1-3 and V is TRBV10-3; D possibly corresponds to TRBD1 (5 bases). The CDR3 spans 16 residues. Looked up from germline, CDR1 is ENHRY and CDR2 is SYGVKD. Trimming left V 5 bases short and J 0 bases short, with 14 bases between.

The chain carries TRBV7-3 and TRBJ1-1; D may be TRBD1 (5 bases). Germline CDR1 reads SGHTA; CDR2 reads FQGTGA. V lost 6 bases, J lost 7 bases, and 18 bases lay in between. This CDR3 is 14 amino acids long. CDR3 DNA: TGTGCCAGCAGTTCGCAGGGATTCGGGGGTGAAGCTTTCTTT. Amino acid sequence: CASSSQGFGGEAFF.

The chain uses TRBV20-1 and TRBJ2-1, with 7 bases matching TRBD2. This CDR3 contains 14 residues. With 3 bases clipped from V and 2 bases from J, the junction kept 4 bases outside the gene matches. Germline CDR1 and CDR2: DFQATT and SNEGSKA (reference sequence). CDR3 nucleotide sequence: TGCAGTGCTAGTGGGGGGGATACCTACAATGAGCAGTTCTTC. Its protein is CSASGGDTYNEQFF.

CDR3 amino acids: CASTWGENSPLHF. The CDR3 coding sequence is TGTGCCAGCACCTGGGGGGAAAATTCACCCCTCCACTTT. The genes are TRBV6-5 and TRBJ1-6; D possibly corresponds to TRBD1 (5 bases). The V gene's germline CDR1 is MNHEY and CDR2 SVGAGI. V was trimmed by 7 bases and J by 7 bases, leaving 11 bases between them. This CDR3 region has 13 residues.

The chain recombines TRBV11-2 with TRBJ1-2; tentative D call: TRBD1 (5 bases). The germline V gene has CDR1 SGHAT and CDR2 FQNNGV. V shed 4 bases and J shed 14 bases, with 29 bases lying between them. The CDR3 length is 16 residues. CDR3 region: CASSSGIPDRRTGGTF. The CDR3 region has the DNA TGTGCCAGCAGCTCCGGGATCCCCGACAGACGCACCGGGGGGACCTTC. The full variable domain, its missing parts supplied by reference TRBV11-2 and TRBJ1-2, is EAGVAQSPRYKIIEKRQSVAFWCNPISGHATLYWYQQILGQGPKLLIQFQNNGVVDDSQLPKDRFSAERLKGVDSTLKIQPAKLEDSAVYLCASSSGIPDRRTGGTFGSGTRLTVV.

V and J are TRBV11-2 and TRBJ2-5; tentatively, D is TRBD1 (6 bases). This CDR3 has 14 amino acids. V lost 5 bases, J lost 2 bases, and 12 bases lay in between. Per the germline V gene, CDR1 is SGHAT and CDR2 is FQNNGV. DNA for the CDR3: TGTGCCAGCAGCCGACAGGATTTACAAGAGACCCAGTACTTC. This gives the protein CASSRQDLQETQYF.